The clone carrying this T cell receptor beta chain was found a few times. Unique molecular identifiers were incorporated into the prepared TCRbeta library. TCRdb passed the PCR reads through MiXCR, listing each CDR3 protein once. The sample lists around 530,000 distinct CDR3 sequences, 30% to 35% occurring once. This sample is drawn from a study of T-cell reconstitution after alpha-beta-depleted transplantation in children. The CDR3 has 14 residues. Germline values: CDR1 SQVTM, CDR2 ANQGSEA. With 3 bases removed from V and 0 bases from J, the gap between germline ends came to 11 bases. This clonotype was obtained from a human donor who donated a stem cell graft to a child with aplastic anemia. J is TRBJ1-1 and V is TRBV29-1; D is unresolved. Specimen: PBMCs from the stem cell graft donor, collected from the stem cell graft. Written as DNA, the CDR3 is TGCAGCGTTGATGGCCGCCCGGTGAACACTGAAGCTTTCTTT. Translation gives CSVDGRPVNTEAFF.